This T cell receptor beta chain was found in a study of shared clonotypes between healthy human individuals. Germline V lookup: CDR1 MNHNS, CDR2 SASEGT. The CDR3 consists of 16 residues. V gave up 0 bases and J gave up 3 bases, with 9 bases separating them. On this clone itself: Its cognate antigen is unknown.

Study outcomes and limitations: Rarefaction showed sorted-subset sequencing was incomplete despite large depth.

Generated by immunoSEQ multiplex PCR, the TCRdb table keeps only in-frame clones and is missing some. The sample records millions of clones, over 85% being singletons. All donors were healthy HIV-negative adults lacking recent acute infections or vaccinations. Naive CD45RA+ and memory CD45RA-negative subsets were split from CD4+ cells. Sequenced: naive CD4+ T cells sorted from blood. Regarding subset: CD45RA+ positively selected. The TCR originated in a young man in good health. The chain combines TRBV6-1 with TRBJ1-6, with unresolved D. CDR3 DNA sequence: TGTGCCAGCAGTGAAGCTCGGCTGGACTATAATTCACCCCTCCACTTT. This codes for CASSEARLDYNSPLHF.